Each of the 14 T cell receptor beta chains below was sequenced from the same sample in a study of Graves' ophthalmopathy and Graves' hyperthyroidism. Scientists amplified the TCR beta CDR3 regions from RNA transcripts. In the first round, RT-PCR was carried out with HTBI primers, and a multiplex PCR formed the second round. MiXCR was run by TCRdb on the multiplex PCR reads, yielding one entry per CDR3 protein. This sample carries some 750,000 distinct CDR3 sequences, 40% of them seen once, and the ten largest clones take approximately 43%. The sequenced sample was peripheral blood. The receptors here all came from an adult man with Graves' ophthalmopathy.

The chain uses TRBV7-9 and TRBJ1-5, with a possible D match to TRBD1 (6 bases). The V end lost 5 bases, the J end lost 7 bases, and 24 bases lay between the germline ends. CDR3 length: 17 amino acids. Germline loops: CDR1 SEHNR, CDR2 FQNEAQ (reference sequence). The CDR3, as DNA: TGTGCCAGCAGCCAAGTCCCTAGGGGGGGAAAGTGGCAGCCCCAGCATTTT. The encoded protein is CASSQVPRGGKWQPQHF.

This clonotype was observed a handful of times. The V call is TRBV20-1, the J call TRBJ2-5; TRBD1 is a possible D gene (6 bases). This CDR3 is 12 amino acids long. V lost 6 bases, J lost 3 bases, and 11 bases lay in between. Germline V lookup: CDR1 DFQATT, CDR2 SNEGSKA (reference sequence). The CDR3 DNA reads TGCAGTGCCCCGGACAGAAAAGAGACCCAGTACTTC. It specifies CSAPDRKETQYF.

The V and J genes are TRBV7-9 and TRBJ2-7; TRBD2 aligns across 7 bases. The V gene end was trimmed by 5 bases and the J gene end by 5 bases; junction bases not matched to a gene: 6. Germline CDR1 reads SEHNR; CDR2 reads FQNEAQ (reference sequence). CDR3 size: 13 residues. The CDR3 protein is CASSRDYRDEQYF. In DNA form, the CDR3 reads TGTGCCAGCAGCCGGGACTATCGCGACGAGCAGTACTTC.

V usage is TRBV9 and J usage is TRBJ1-1, with D tentatively TRBD1 (6 bases). The V gene lost 3 bases and the J gene lost 5 bases, with 14 bases spanning the gap. The length of the CDR3 is 14 residues. Germline V gene sequence: CDR1 SGDLS, CDR2 YYNGEE. The CDR3 reads CASSAGQLVTEAFF. The CDR3 DNA reads TGTGCCAGCAGCGCTGGACAGTTGGTGACTGAAGCTTTCTTT.

CDR3 DNA sequence: TGTGCCAGCAGCCCCCGGGGGGCGTACTTC. Protein product: CASSPRGAYF. This chain joins TRBV7-3 and TRBJ2-5; perhaps TRBD2 as D (7 bases). Germline V lookup: CDR1 SGHTA, CDR2 FQGTGA. V lost 5 bases to trimming and J lost 13 bases, with 11 bases between them. This CDR3 is 10 amino acids long.

V and J are TRBV7-6 and TRBJ2-7; TRBD2 is a possible D gene (6 bases). Germline V gene lookup returns CDR1 SGHVS and CDR2 FNYEAQ. The CDR3 extends over 15 amino acids. Trimming removed 3 bases from V and 0 bases from J, with 12 bases in between. The CDR3 protein is CASSLEAGISYEQYF. DNA of the CDR3: TGTGCCAGCAGCTTGGAAGCGGGTATCTCCTACGAGCAGTACTTC.

This clonotype was observed many times. The gene calls are TRBV19 and TRBJ1-4, with 8 positions matching TRBD1. This CDR3 is 15 amino acids long. CDR1 LNHDA and CDR2 SQIVND come from the germline V gene (reference sequence). V dropped 9 bases and J dropped 7; count of bases not matched to a gene: 13. Here the CDR3 DNA reads TGTGCCAGCAACCCTCGGGACAGGAAAGTTGAAAAACTGTTTTTT. This gives the protein CASNPRDRKVEKLFF.

This chain connects TRBV25-1 to TRBJ2-2; 10 nucleotides match TRBD2. CDR3 size: 16 residues. J gave up 4 bases and V 5 bases, and 7 bases lay outside the gene matches. Per germline, CDR1 MGHDK and CDR2 SYGVNS. CDR3 in amino acids: CASSRSGGTTTGELFF. CDR3 coding DNA: TGTGCCAGCAGTCGTAGCGGGGGGACCACCACCGGGGAGCTGTTTTTT. The full variable domain, completed using reference TRBV25-1 and TRBJ2-2, is EADIYQTPRYLVIGTGKKITLECSQTMGHDKMYWYQQDPGMELHLIHYSYGVNSTEKGDLSSESTVSRIRTEHFPLTLESARPSHTSQYLCASSRSGGTTTGELFFGEGSRLTVL.

This rearrangement joins TRBV28 to TRBJ2-5, with D tentatively TRBD2 (5 bases). This CDR3 spans 15 amino acids. The V end was cut by 7 bases, the J end by 2 bases, with 17 bases between. In germline, CDR1 is MDHEN, CDR2 SYDVKM. The CDR3 sequence: CASTAPASPQETQYF. CDR3 nucleotides: TGTGCCAGCACTGCCCCGGCTAGCCCACAAGAGACCCAGTACTTC.

J is TRBJ1-4 and V is TRBV29-1; tentatively, D is TRBD1 (5 bases). V was clipped by 2 bases and J by 7 bases, with 8 bases between them. CDR3 size: 12 residues. Germline values: CDR1 SQVTM, CDR2 ANQGSEA. CDR3 sequence: CSVEQGTEKLFF. The CDR3 DNA follows: TGCAGCGTTGAACAGGGCACTGAAAAACTGTTTTTT.

The rearrangement joins TRBV5-1 to TRBJ2-7; 11 bases match TRBD2. With 7 bases clipped from V and 5 bases from J, the junction kept 8 bases outside the gene matches. CDR1 and CDR2 from the germline V gene are SGHRS and YFSETQ. This CDR3 is built from 14 residues. The CDR3 spells CASCRLAGQHEQYF. CDR3 nucleotides: TGCGCCAGCTGCAGACTAGCGGGACAACACGAGCAGTACTTC.

This clonotype was counted at least ten times. As DNA, the CDR3 is TGCGCCAGCAGGGGACAGACGAACACCGGGGAGCTGTTTTTT. It yields the protein CASRGQTNTGELFF. The V and J genes are TRBV10-2 and TRBJ2-2, with TRBD1 matching 7 bases. Losses at the gene ends were 6 bases for V and 0 bases for J; bases not matched to a gene: 1. Germline V CDR1 and CDR2: WSHSY, SAAADI. The CDR3 extends over 14 amino acids.

This clonotype was seen a few times. A read error may produce the germline difference seen at one junction end. The gene calls are TRBV10-3 and TRBJ1-2, with 7 bases matching TRBD1. This CDR3 has 17 residues. Germline loops: CDR1 ENHRY, CDR2 SYGVKD. The CDR3 protein is CASSYSLDRAANYGYTF. The CDR3 bases are TGTGCCAGCAGTTACTCGCTCGACAGGGCTGCGAACTATGGCTACACCTTC.

Only one count was recorded for this clonotype. V usage is TRBV7-9 and J usage is TRBJ2-2, with D perhaps TRBD1 (6 bases). V gave up 6 bases and J gave up 4 bases, with 18 bases separating them. Germline lookup yields CDR1 SEHNR and CDR2 FQNEAQ (reference sequence). This CDR3 region has 16 residues. The CDR3 nucleotides read TGTGCCAGCAGTCGACGACGGGGACAACCCACCGGGGAGCTGTTTTTT. Its protein is CASSRRRGQPTGELFF.